This T cell receptor beta chain comes out of a study of blood T cell repertoires in COVID-19. Study overall: Samples came from the United States, Italy and Spain, spanning acute and convalescent COVID-19. PBMCs, B-cell-depleted T cells, or T cells were the source of the cDNA or gDNA that made up the material.

Germline V gives CDR1 SGHRS, CDR2 YFSETQ. The length of the CDR3 is 13 residues. With 2 bases removed from V and 12 bases from J, the gap between germline ends came to 14 bases. Profiling relied on immunoSEQ multiplex PCR, and the TCRdb table lists in-frame clones only, not all of them. The sample includes 200,000 to 250,000 clones, more than 80% of them seen just once. Sequenced: peripheral blood. The receptor was derived from a human donor in a cohort sampled during active COVID-19. This chain links TRBV5-1 with TRBJ1-4, with D unclear. CDR3 region: CASSFGPSGELFF. The CDR3 DNA follows: TGCGCCAGCAGCTTTGGGCCCTCCGGGGAACTGTTTTTT.